A selection of T cell receptor beta chains follows, all from one sample in a study of blood T cell repertoires in COVID-19. Sequencing used immunoSEQ multiplex PCR; TCRdb keeps in-frame clones, though not all of them. In the table there are hundreds of thousands of clones, just under 90% of which are singletons. Material for sequencing was PBMCs or T cells enriched from blood (not recorded which). The receptors here all came from a woman under 40 who had recovered from COVID-19. Each CDR3 is given with its conserved first and last residue.

v_gene,len,j_gene,CDR3aa
TRBV18,13,TRBJ1-1,CASSPSRDTEAFF
TRBV19,15,TRBJ2-3,CASTINGASTDTQYF
TRBV10-3,13,TRBJ2-7,CAAADRVDNEQYF
TRBV10-3,14,TRBJ1-5,CAISQTGGNQPQHF
TRBV19,15,TRBJ1-2,CASSPTTGHLSGYTF
TRBV7-4,17,TRBJ2-7,CASSHGLVGTAAYEQYF
TRBV28,13,TRBJ1-2,CASRVDSPPGYTF
TRBV19,15,TRBJ1-4,CASSSQGAGVEKLFF
TRBV4-1,15,TRBJ2-7,CASSQADRAAYEQYF
TRBV7-9,17,TRBJ1-1,CASSFFPRTGSNTEAFF
TRBV19,17,TRBJ1-5,CASITSQGAYSNQPQHF
TRBV7-9,14,TRBJ2-3,CASSPSSIPDTQYF
TRBV19,14,TRBJ2-6,CASSPRGGANVLTF
TRBV3-1/TRBV3-2,14,TRBJ2-7,CASGGTASPYEQYF
TRBV2,15,TRBJ2-7,CASLGTGGYSYEQYF
TRBV5-6,14,TRBJ2-7,CASSSDRVAYEQYF
TRBV6-5,14,TRBJ2-3,CASRNPGLEDTQYF
TRBV11-2,16,TRBJ2-1,CASSPPSGSSYNEQFF
TRBV15,14,TRBJ2-7,CATSIGGDSYEQYF
TRBV6-5,14,TRBJ1-2,CASSYSRDGYGYTF
TRBV7-2,14,TRBJ2-5,CASSLQGASETQYF
TRBV5-6,14,TRBJ2-7,CASTRLAGIYEQYF
TRBV18,19,TRBJ2-7,CASSPRGGQGLVLSYEQYF
TRBV3-1/TRBV3-2,17,TRBJ2-5,CASSQLVSGTGKETQYF
TRBV19,14,TRBJ2-5,CASSTGTKSETQYF
TRBV9,15,TRBJ2-1,CASSLRTSGGNEQFF
TRBV18,17,TRBJ1-5,CASSPPSGGGSNQPQHF
TRBV12-1,16,TRBJ1-2,CASSFQLYRPLYGYTF
TRBV5-6,13,TRBJ2-7,CASSQFADYEQYF
TRBV5-1,16,TRBJ2-5,CASSGEGGSVGETQYF
TRBV5-1,16,TRBJ2-2,CASSQGLASNTGELFF
TRBV7-3,15,TRBJ2-1,CASSQTGSTYNEQFF
TRBV4-2,18,TRBJ1-2,CASSPRVGGVRANYGYTF